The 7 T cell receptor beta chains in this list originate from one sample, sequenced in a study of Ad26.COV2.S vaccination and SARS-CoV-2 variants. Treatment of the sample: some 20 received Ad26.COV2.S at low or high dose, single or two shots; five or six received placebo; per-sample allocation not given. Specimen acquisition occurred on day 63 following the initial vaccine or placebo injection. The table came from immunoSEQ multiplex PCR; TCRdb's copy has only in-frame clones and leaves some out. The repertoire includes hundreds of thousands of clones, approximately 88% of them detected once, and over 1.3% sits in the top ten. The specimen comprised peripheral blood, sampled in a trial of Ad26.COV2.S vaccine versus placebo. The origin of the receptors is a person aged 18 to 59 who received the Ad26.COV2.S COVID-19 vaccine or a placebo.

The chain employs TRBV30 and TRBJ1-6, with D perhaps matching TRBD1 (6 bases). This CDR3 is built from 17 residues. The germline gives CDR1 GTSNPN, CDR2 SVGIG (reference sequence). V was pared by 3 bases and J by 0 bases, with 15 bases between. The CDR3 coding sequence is TGTGCCTGGAGGGGGGGGGCCGAGAGCTCCTATAATTCACCCCTCCACTTT. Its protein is CAWRGGAESSYNSPLHF. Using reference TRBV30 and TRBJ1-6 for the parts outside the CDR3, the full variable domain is SQTIHQWPATLVQPVGSPLSLECTVEGTSNPNLYWYRQAAGRGLQLLFYSVGIGQISSEVPQNLSASRPQDRQFILSSKKLLLSDSGFYLCAWRGGAESSYNSPLHFGNGTRLTVT.

The CDR3 coding sequence is TGCGCCAGCAGAACGACAGACTACAATTCACCCCTCCACTTT. This translates into CASRTTDYNSPLHF. The chain combines TRBV5-1 with TRBJ1-6; a possible D gene is TRBD1 (5 bases). Germline V gives CDR1 SGHRS, CDR2 YFSETQ. The CDR3 covers 14 residues. V shed 5 bases and J shed 7 bases, with 13 bases lying between them.

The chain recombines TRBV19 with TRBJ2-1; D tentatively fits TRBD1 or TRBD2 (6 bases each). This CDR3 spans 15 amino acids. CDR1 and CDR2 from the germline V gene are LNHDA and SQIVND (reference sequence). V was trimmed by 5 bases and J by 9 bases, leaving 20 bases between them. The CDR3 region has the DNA TGTGCCAGTAGTCCTCCAATCGGAGGAGGGGGTGAGCAGTTCTTC. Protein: CASSPPIGGGGEQFF.

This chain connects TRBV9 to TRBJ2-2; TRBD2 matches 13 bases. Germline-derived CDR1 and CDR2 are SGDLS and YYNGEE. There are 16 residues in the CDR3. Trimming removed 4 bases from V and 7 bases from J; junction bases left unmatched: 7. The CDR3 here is CASSPQTSGRIGELFF. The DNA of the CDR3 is TGTGCCAGCAGCCCCCAGACTAGCGGGAGGATCGGGGAGCTGTTTTTT.

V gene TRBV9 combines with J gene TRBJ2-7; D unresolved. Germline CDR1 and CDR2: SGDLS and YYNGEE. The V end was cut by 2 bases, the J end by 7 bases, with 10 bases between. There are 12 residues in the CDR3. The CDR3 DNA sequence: TGTGCCAGCAGCGTTATGGGCGCGGAGCAGTACTTC. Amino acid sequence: CASSVMGAEQYF. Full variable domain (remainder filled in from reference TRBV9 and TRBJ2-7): DSGVTQTPKHLITATGQRVTLRCSPRSGDLSVYWYQQSLDQGLQFLIQYYNGEERAKGNILERFSAQQFPDLHSELNLSSLELGDSALYFCASSVMGAEQYFGPGTRLTVT.

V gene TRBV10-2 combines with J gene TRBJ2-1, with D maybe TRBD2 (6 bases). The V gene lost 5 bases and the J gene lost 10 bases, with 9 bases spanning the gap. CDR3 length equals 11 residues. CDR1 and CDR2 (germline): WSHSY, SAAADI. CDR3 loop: CASSPEGEQFF. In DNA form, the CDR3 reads TGCGCCAGCAGTCCGGAGGGGGAGCAGTTCTTC.

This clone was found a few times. The CDR3 sequence: CASSEGLNTEAFF. The CDR3 DNA follows: TGCGCCAGCAGTGAAGGTCTCAACACTGAAGCTTTCTTT. The rearrangement links TRBV10-1 to TRBJ1-1; no reliable D call. Trimming shortened V by 3 bases and J by 2 bases, and 7 bases separated the two germline ends. This CDR3 has 13 amino acids. Germline V gene lookup returns CDR1 WNHNN and CDR2 SYGVQD (reference sequence).